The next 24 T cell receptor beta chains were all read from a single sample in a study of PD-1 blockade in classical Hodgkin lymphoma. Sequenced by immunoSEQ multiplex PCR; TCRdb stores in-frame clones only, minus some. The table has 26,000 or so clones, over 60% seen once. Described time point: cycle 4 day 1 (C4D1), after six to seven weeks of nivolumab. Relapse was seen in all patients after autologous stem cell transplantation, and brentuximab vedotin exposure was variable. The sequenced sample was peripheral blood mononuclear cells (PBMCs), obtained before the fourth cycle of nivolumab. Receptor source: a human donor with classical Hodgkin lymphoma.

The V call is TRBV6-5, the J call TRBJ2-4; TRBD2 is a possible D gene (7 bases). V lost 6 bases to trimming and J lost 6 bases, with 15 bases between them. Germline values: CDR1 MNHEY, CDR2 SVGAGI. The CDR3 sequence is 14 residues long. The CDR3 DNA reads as TGTGCCAGCAGCCACGAGGGAGGGGGAAACATTCAGTACTTC. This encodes CASSHEGGGNIQYF.

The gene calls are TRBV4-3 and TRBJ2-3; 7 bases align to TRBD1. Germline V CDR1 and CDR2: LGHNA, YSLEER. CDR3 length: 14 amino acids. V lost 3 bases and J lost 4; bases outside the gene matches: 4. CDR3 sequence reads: CASSQGTASDTQYF. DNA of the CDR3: TGCGCCAGCAGCCAGGGGACAGCTTCAGATACGCAGTATTTT.

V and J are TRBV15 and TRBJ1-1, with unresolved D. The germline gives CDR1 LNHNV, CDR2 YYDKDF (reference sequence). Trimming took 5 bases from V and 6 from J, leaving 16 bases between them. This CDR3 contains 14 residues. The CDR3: CATSEEIDQPEAFF. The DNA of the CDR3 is TGTGCCACCAGCGAAGAGATAGATCAGCCTGAAGCTTTCTTT.

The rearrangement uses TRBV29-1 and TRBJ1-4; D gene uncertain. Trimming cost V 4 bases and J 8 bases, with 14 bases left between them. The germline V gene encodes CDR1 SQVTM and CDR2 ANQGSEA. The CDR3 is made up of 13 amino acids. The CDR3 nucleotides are TGCAGCGTTGTGGGAGCCTTAAGCGAAAAACTGTTTTTT. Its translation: CSVVGALSEKLFF. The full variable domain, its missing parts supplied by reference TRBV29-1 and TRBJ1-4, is SAVISQKPSRDICQRGTSLTIQCQVDSQVTMMFWYRQQPGQSLTLIATANQGSEATYESGFVIDKFPISRPNLTFSTLTVSNMSPEDSSIYLCSVVGALSEKLFFGSGTQLSVL.

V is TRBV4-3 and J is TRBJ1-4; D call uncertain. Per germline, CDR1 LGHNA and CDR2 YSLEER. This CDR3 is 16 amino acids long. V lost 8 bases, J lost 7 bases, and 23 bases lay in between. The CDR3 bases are TGCGCCAGCCGCCTAAGCATCGTCCCGAGTGGTGAAAAACTGTTTTTT. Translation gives CASRLSIVPSGEKLFF.

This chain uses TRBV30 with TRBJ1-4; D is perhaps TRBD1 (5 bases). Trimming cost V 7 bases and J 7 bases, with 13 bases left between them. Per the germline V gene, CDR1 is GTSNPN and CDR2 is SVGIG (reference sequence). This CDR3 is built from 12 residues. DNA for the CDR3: TGTGCCTCAGGGCCTAGAGGTGAAAAACTGTTTTTT. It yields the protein CASGPRGEKLFF. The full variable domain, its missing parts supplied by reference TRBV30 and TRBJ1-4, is SQTIHQWPATLVQPVGSPLSLECTVEGTSNPNLYWYRQAAGRGLQLLFYSVGIGQISSEVPQNLSASRPQDRQFILSSKKLLLSDSGFYLCASGPRGEKLFFGSGTQLSVL.

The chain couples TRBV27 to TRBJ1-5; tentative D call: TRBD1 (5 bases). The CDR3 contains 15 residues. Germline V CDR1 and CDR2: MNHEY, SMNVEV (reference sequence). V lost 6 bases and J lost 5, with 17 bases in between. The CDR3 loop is CASSLKAGNYQPQHF. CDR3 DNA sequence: TGTGCCAGCAGCTTAAAGGCAGGGAATTATCAGCCCCAGCATTTT.

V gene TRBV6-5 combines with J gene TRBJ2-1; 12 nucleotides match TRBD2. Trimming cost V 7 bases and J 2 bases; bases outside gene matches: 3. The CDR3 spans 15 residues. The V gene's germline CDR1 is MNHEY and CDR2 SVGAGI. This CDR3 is CASNPSGRAYNEQFF. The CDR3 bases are TGTGCCAGCAACCCTAGCGGGAGGGCCTACAATGAGCAGTTCTTC.

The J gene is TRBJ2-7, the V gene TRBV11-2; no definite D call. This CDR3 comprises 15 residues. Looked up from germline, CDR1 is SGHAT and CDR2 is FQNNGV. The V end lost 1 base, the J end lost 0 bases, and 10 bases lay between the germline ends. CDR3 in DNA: TGTGCCAGCAGCTTAGGGATGGATAGCTCCTACGAGCAGTACTTC. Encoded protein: CASSLGMDSSYEQYF.

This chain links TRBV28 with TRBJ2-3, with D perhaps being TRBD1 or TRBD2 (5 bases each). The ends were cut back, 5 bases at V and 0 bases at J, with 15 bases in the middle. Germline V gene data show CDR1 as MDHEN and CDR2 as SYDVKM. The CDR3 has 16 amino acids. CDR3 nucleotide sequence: TGTGCCAGCAGTCCAGAGTTGGGGGTGAGCACAGATACGCAGTATTTT. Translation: CASSPELGVSTDTQYF.

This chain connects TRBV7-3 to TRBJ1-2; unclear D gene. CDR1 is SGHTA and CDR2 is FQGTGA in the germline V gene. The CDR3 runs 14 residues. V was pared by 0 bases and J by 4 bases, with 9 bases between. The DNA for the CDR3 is TGTGCCAGCAGCTTAACCGGACCGTTCTATGGCTACACCTTC. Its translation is CASSLTGPFYGYTF.

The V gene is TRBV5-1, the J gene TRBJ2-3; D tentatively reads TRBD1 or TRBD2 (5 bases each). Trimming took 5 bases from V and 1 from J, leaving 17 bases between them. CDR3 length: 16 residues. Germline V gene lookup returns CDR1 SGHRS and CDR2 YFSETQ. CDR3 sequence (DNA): TGCGCCAGCAGTACCTCGGGAAGGGGTCGCACAGATACGCAGTATTTT. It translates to CASSTSGRGRTDTQYF.

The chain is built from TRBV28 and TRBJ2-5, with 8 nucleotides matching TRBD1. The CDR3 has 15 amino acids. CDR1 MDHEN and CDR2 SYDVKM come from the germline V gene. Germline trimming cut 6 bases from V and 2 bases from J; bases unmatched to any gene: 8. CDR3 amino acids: CASRTRQGSQETQYF. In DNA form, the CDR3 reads TGTGCCAGCAGAACAAGACAGGGGTCACAAGAGACCCAGTACTTC.

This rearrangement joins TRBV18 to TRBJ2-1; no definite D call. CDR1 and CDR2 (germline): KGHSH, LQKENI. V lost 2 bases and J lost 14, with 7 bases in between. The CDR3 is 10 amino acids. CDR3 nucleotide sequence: TGTGCCAGCTCACCATCTTTTGAGTTCTTC. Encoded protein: CASSPSFEFF.

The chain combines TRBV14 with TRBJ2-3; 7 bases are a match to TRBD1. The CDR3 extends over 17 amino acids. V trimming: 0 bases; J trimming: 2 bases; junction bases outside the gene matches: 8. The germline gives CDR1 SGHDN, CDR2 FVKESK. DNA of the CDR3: TGTGCCAGCAGCCAAGATTCGGGGACAGCGATCACAGATACGCAGTATTTT. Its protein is CASSQDSGTAITDTQYF.

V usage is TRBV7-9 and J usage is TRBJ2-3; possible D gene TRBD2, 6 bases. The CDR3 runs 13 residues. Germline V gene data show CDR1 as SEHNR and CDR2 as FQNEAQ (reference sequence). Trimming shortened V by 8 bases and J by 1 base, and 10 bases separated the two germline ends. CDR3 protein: CASSRGGTDTQYF. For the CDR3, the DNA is TGTGCCAGCTCTCGCGGGGGCACAGATACGCAGTATTTT.

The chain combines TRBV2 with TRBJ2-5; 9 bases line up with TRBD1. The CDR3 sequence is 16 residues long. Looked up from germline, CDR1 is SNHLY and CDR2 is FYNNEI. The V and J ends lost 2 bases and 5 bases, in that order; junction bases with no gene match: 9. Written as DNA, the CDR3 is TGTGCCAGCAGTGAATCTTGGACAGGGGTTAAGGAGACCCAGTACTTC. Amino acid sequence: CASSESWTGVKETQYF.

The CDR3 sequence: CATSRGGGAGGTDTQYF. The CDR3 DNA reads as TGTGCCACCAGCAGAGGGGGAGGGGCTGGGGGCACAGATACGCAGTATTTT. This chain connects TRBV15 to TRBJ2-3; TRBD2 aligns across 7 bases. The trim removed 1 base at V and 1 base at J, leaving 8 bases unmatched. There are 17 residues in the CDR3. Germline-derived CDR1 and CDR2 are LNHNV and YYDKDF (reference sequence).

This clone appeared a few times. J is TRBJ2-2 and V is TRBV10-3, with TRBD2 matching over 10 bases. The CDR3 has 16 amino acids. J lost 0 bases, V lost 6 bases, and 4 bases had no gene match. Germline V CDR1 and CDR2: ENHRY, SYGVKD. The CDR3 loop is CAIRALAGTNTGELFF. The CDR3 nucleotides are TGTGCCATCAGAGCACTAGCGGGGACGAACACCGGGGAGCTGTTTTTT.

The CDR3 protein is CASSSLCLQGLLSPLHF. As DNA, the CDR3 is TGTGCCAGCAGCTCCTTGTGCTTACAGGGGTTGTTGTCACCCCTCCACTTT. V usage is TRBV12-1 and J usage is TRBJ1-6; TRBD1 was called by the table and not checked on the DNA. TRBV12-1 is described as a pseudogene. CDR3 length: 17 amino acids.

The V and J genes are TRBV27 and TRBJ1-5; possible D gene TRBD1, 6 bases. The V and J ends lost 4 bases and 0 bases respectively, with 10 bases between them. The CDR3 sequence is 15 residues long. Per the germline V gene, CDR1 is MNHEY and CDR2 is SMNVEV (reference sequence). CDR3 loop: CASSSDSNSNQPQHF. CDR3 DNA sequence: TGTGCCAGCAGTTCGGACAGTAATAGCAATCAGCCCCAGCATTTT.

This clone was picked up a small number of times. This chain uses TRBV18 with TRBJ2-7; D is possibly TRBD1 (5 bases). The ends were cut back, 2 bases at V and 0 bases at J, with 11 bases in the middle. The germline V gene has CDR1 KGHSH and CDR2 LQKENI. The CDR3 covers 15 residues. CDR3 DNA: TGTGCCAGCTCACCAGGGGCCGTAAGCTCCTACGAGCAGTACTTC. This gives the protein CASSPGAVSSYEQYF. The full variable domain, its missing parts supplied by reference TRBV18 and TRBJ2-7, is NAGVMQNPRHLVRRRGQEARLRCSPMKGHSHVYWYRQLPEEGLKFMVYLQKENIIDESGMPKERFSAEFPKEGPSILRIQQVVRGDSAAYFCASSPGAVSSYEQYFGPGTRLTVT.

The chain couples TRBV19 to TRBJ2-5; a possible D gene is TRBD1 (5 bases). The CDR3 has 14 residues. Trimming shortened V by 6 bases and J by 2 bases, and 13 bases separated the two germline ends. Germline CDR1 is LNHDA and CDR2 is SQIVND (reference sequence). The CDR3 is CASSPRDVQETQYF. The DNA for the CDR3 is TGTGCCAGTAGCCCCAGGGATGTGCAAGAGACCCAGTACTTC.

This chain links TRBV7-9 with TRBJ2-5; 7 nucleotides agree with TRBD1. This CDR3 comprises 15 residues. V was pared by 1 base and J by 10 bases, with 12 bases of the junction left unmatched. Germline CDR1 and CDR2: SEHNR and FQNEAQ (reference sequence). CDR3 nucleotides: TGTGCCAGCAGCTTAGGAGGGACAGCTCTAAGGGACCAGTACTTC. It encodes CASSLGGTALRDQYF.